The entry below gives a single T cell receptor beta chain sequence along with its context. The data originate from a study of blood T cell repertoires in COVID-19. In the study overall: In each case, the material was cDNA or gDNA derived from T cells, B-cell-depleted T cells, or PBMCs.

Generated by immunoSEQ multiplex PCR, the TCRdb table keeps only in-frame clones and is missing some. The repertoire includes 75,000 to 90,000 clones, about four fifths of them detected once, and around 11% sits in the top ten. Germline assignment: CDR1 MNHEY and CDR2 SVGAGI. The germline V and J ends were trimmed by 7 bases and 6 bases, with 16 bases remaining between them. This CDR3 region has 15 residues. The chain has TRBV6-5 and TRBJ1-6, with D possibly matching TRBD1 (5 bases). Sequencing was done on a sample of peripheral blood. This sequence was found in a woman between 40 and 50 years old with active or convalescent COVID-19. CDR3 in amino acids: CASTPTGTVNSPLHF. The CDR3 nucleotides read TGTGCCAGCACCCCCACAGGAACAGTTAATTCACCCCTCCACTTT.